Listed below are T cell receptor beta chains from one sample, sequenced in a study of human T cells and chemical hapten exposure. TCRdb reanalysed the RACE reads using MiXCR and keeps one entry per CDR3 protein. The profile shows about 90,000 distinct CDR3 sequences, approximately 11% of them singletons. Source: whole blood, taken in connection with sensitization to the hapten diphenylcyclopropenone (DPC). All receptors derive from a woman younger than 45 with alopecia areata. Some clones in this sample may be carry-over from other donors' samples. The conserved cysteine and the conserved F or W are not part of the CDR3 here.

18,TRBV14,TRBJ2-7,ASSQAPSGTGTLRAYEQY
18,TRBV3-1,TRBJ2-1,ASSQEIWAGGPASYNEQF
12,TRBV7-2,TRBJ2-1,ASSPWQGAYEQF
12,TRBV11-2,TRBJ1-3,ASSPGQGGNTIY
11,TRBV10-2,TRBJ1-1,ASRQGLNTEAF
13,TRBV6-2/TRBV6-3,TRBJ2-4,ASSYSNSASNIQY
13,TRBV5-1,TRBJ1-2,ASSPEGSGVNGYT
11,TRBV7-9,TRBJ1-5,ASQPGDAGPQH
12,TRBV10-3,TRBJ2-3,AITPDANTDTQY
14,TRBV3-1,TRBJ2-1,ASSRVPGQRNNEQF
15,TRBV7-6,TRBJ2-5,ASSPRYRGRGLETQY
12,TRBV20-1,TRBJ2-6,SAETKTGANVLT
17,TRBV12-3/TRBV12-4,TRBJ2-3,ASSRGQGGRITSTDTQY
11,TRBV10-3,TRBJ2-7,AISEVSPYEQY
13,TRBV10-3,TRBJ2-5,AISEGTSIQETQY
16,TRBV11-2,TRBJ1-2,ASSSPRGDKNFNYGYT
12,TRBV24-1,TRBJ2-2,ATSDFENTGELF
16,TRBV29-1,TRBJ2-5,SVEDQWGDILLQETQY
13,TRBV6-5,TRBJ2-1,ASSYQSVTYNEQF
14,TRBV3-1,TRBJ2-1,ASSLRPGQPYNELF
11,TRBV10-3,TRBJ1-1,AIIGQFGTEAF
12,TRBV5-1,TRBJ1-2,ASSPLQTNYGYT
17,TRBV27,TRBJ2-2,ASSQRTSGRADRSGELF
13,TRBV3-1,TRBJ1-1,ASSQSQIMNTEAF
10,TRBV5-4,TRBJ2-3,ASSPGGNTQY
13,TRBV19,TRBJ2-1,ASRTGHLSYNEQF
13,TRBV24-1,TRBJ2-3,ATSDWGRGTDTQY
16,TRBV4-3,TRBJ2-2,ASSHDLTSGSSAGELF
14,TRBV4-2,TRBJ2-5,ASSQDAGLASETQY
12,TRBV28,TRBJ2-1,ASSLYTQGNEQF
13,TRBV7-2,TRBJ2-7,ASSVTGTGLFEQY
12,TRBV27,TRBJ1-1,ASSSPYMNTEAF
14,TRBV5-1,TRBJ1-5,ASSLLPGQGSQPQH
13,TRBV7-2,TRBJ1-1,ASSQIRTVNTEAF
13,TRBV19,TRBJ1-5,ASSMGGTGEQPQH
13,TRBV5-6,TRBJ2-1,ASSRWDRGLGEQF
14,TRBV7-6,TRBJ2-3,ASSLEASIGPDTQY
13,TRBV4-3,TRBJ2-1,ASSQERAGANEQF
13,TRBV6-5,TRBJ2-1,ASSYDRDSYNEQF
12,TRBV11-2,TRBJ1-5,ASSITGGGQPQH
13,TRBV19,TRBJ2-3,ASSSTGQPTDTQY
16,TRBV19,TRBJ2-1,TSSIDTLGGRRDNEQF
12,TRBV9,TRBJ2-7,ASSVAYAGYEQY
12,TRBV29-1,TRBJ1-1,SVEPPVWGTEAF
14,TRBV28,TRBJ2-2,ASSRWSQENTGELF
11,TRBV28,TRBJ1-1,ASSIGGRTEAF
14,TRBV11-3,TRBJ2-2,ASSPRLADNTGELF
12,TRBV18,TRBJ1-3,ASSPPPSGNTIY
10,TRBV7-9,TRBJ1-1,ASNDRATEAF